This T cell receptor (beta chain) was documented in a study of post-analysis software for immune sequencing data. Study in general: The cohort encompassed relapsing-remitting, secondary progressive and progressive-relapsing multiple sclerosis disease courses.

This clonotype was seen a few times. No antigen is known for it. V gave up 1 base and J gave up 7 bases, with 16 bases separating them. CDR3 length equals 16 residues. Per the germline V gene, CDR1 is MGHRA and CDR2 is YSYEKL. Researchers reported that TCR beta cDNA libraries carried unique molecular identifiers. TCRdb reanalysed the PCR reads using MiXCR and keeps one entry per CDR3 protein. Here the sample spans 380,000 or so distinct CDR3 sequences, less than 40% being singletons. Study-wide results and caveats: Roughly 5 TRBV segments occurring more often in patients than controls included TRBV5-6, TRBV5-1 and TRBV20-1.

The gene calls are TRBV4-1 and TRBJ1-4; D is unresolved. Sequenced material: blood. The source is a girl between 10 and 17 years old with multiple sclerosis. As DNA, the CDR3 is TGCGCCAGCAGCCAAGCGACATCCGTGGGAGGTGAAAAACTGTTTTTT. This translates into CASSQATSVGGEKLFF.